These 7 T cell receptor beta chains originate from one sample sequenced in a study of CD8+CD57+ T cells in acquired aplastic anemia (dated by TCRdb to 2016 to 2019). Flow cytometry had shown CD8+CD57+ cell expansion in the patients selected for sequencing. Sequencer: Illumina HiSeq 2000. Genomic DNA served as template for TCR beta VDJ combination and CDR3 sequence profiling. In TCRdb, the public reads were trimmed at Q25 with fastp and aligned with MiXCR, with productive beta chains retained. Identical CDR3 protein sequences are pooled into one entry, listed with their most common genes and DNA. In this sample the table shows under 200,000 distinct CDR3 sequences, about two thirds of which occur a single time. Around 45% of the sample is in the top ten clones. The sample taken for sequencing was sorted CD4+, CD8+, or CD8+CD57+ T cells (not recorded which) from PBMCs. The receptors stem from a human donor with aplastic anemia.

Regarding this clonotype: A junction end diverges from the germline sequence, so it may reflect a read error. The chain couples TRBV7-7 to TRBJ2-5; 7 nucleotides agree with TRBD2. Germline V gene data show CDR1 as SSHAT and CDR2 as FNYEAQ (reference sequence). The CDR3 is 16 amino acids. The CDR3 region is CASSLAREGYQETQYF. Here the CDR3 DNA reads TGTGCTAGCAGCTTAGCGAGGGAGGGGTACCAAGAGACCCAGTACTTC.

CDR3 nucleotides: TGTGCCAGTAGTGTCAGGGAGACCCAGGCTGAAGCTTTCTTT. Residues: CASSVRETQAEAFF. This chain links TRBV19 with TRBJ1-1, with D possibly matching TRBD1 (5 bases). The CDR3 is 14 residues long. Trimming removed 5 bases from V and 6 bases from J, with 16 bases in between. The germline V gene encodes CDR1 LNHDA and CDR2 SQIVND (reference sequence). Together with reference TRBV19 and TRBJ1-1, the CDR3 gives the full variable domain: DGGITQSPKYLFRKEGQNVTLSCEQNLNHDAMYWYRQDPGQGLRLIYYSQIVNDFQKGDIAEGYSVSREKKESFPLTVTSAQKNPTAFYLCASSVRETQAEAFFGQGTRLTVV.

The chain links TRBV20-1 to TRBJ1-2, with D unresolved. The CDR3 sequence is 12 residues long. V lost 5 bases, J lost 2 bases, and 9 bases lay in between. Germline CDR1 is DFQATT and CDR2 is SNEGSKA (reference sequence). The CDR3 here is CSAPDLNYGYTF. The CDR3 DNA reads as TGCAGTGCTCCGGACTTGAACTATGGCTACACCTTC.

In its sample, this clonotype was seen a few times. The chain uses TRBV7-9 and TRBJ1-2, with D perhaps TRBD1 (5 bases). The germline V and J ends were trimmed by 3 bases and 7 bases, with 9 bases remaining between them. CDR1 and CDR2 from the germline V gene are SEHNR and FQNEAQ (reference sequence). CDR3 length equals 12 residues. CDR3 sequence (DNA): TGTGCCAGCAGCTTCCGTGGGGGTGGCTACACCTTC. This codes for CASSFRGGGYTF.

This clonotype appeared a single time. CDR3 in amino acids: CSARVQERGEFIQYF. In nucleotides, the CDR3 is TGCAGTGCTAGAGTACAGGAGCGGGGTGAATTCATTCAGTACTTC. This rearrangement joins TRBV20-1 to TRBJ2-4; TRBD2 agrees at 7 bases. V lost 1 base, J lost 9 bases, and 12 bases stayed unmatched. The CDR3 sequence is 15 residues long. The germline V gene has CDR1 DFQATT and CDR2 SNEGSKA (reference sequence).

V is TRBV9 and J is TRBJ2-3; the D call may be TRBD1 or TRBD2 (5 bases each). Germline V CDR1 and CDR2: SGDLS, YYNGEE. This CDR3 region has 16 residues. V was trimmed by 0 bases and J by 1 base, leaving 12 bases between them. The CDR3, as DNA: TGTGCCAGCAGCGTAGCCGGGACGGCGGGCACAGATACGCAGTATTTT. The encoded protein is CASSVAGTAGTDTQYF.

In its sample, this clonotype was seen a few times. The chain recombines TRBV9 with TRBJ1-2, with TRBD1 matching over 9 bases. Germline trimming cut 3 bases from V and 7 bases from J; bases unmatched to any gene: 13. The germline V gene has CDR1 SGDLS and CDR2 YYNGEE. This CDR3 spans 16 amino acids. The CDR3, as DNA: TGTGCCAGCAGCGAGACGACAGGGGGTGCGATCGGTGGCTACACCTTC. Translating gives CASSETTGGAIGGYTF.